This passage covers 7 T cell receptor beta chains from one sample sequenced in a study of CD8 T cells in Susac syndrome. An input of about 0.5 to 1 ug of RNA was subjected to reverse transcription using random hexamers. TCRdb redid the calling of the immunoSEQ multiplex PCR reads with MiXCR, one entry per CDR3 protein. The sample yields 400,000 to 550,000 distinct CDR3 sequences, 85% to 90% seen once. Sequenced: CD8+ T cells from PBMCs. Receptors were obtained from a human donor with multiple sclerosis.

The genes are TRBV20-1 and TRBJ1-2, with 8 bases that match TRBD1. The CDR3 extends over 12 amino acids. Germline V gives CDR1 DFQATT, CDR2 SNEGSKA (reference sequence). V lost 6 bases and J lost 7; bases outside the gene matches: 7. The CDR3 spells CSAETGDSGYTF. DNA of the CDR3: TGCAGTGCAGAGACAGGGGACAGTGGCTACACCTTC.

The J gene is TRBJ2-7, the V gene TRBV7-2; 7 bases fit TRBD2. Unmatched junction bases numbered 18, after V lost 2 bases and J lost 5 bases. CDR1 and CDR2 (germline): SGHTA, FQGNSA. The CDR3 spans 18 residues. The CDR3 nucleotides are TGTGCCAGCAGCTTAAAGTGGCTAGCGGCACCCCCACCCCACGAGCAGTACTTC. It encodes CASSLKWLAAPPPHEQYF.

The V and J genes are TRBV27 and TRBJ2-7; 8 bases map to TRBD2. Trimming removed 0 bases from V and 5 bases from J; junction bases left unmatched: 6. Germline values: CDR1 MNHEY, CDR2 SMNVEV (reference sequence). CDR3 size: 15 residues. This CDR3 reads CASSLSELAGNEQYF. In DNA, the CDR3 is TGTGCCAGCAGTTTATCGGAGCTAGCGGGTAACGAGCAGTACTTC.

This clonotype was seen once. V gene TRBV19 combines with J gene TRBJ1-5; the D is unclear. Germline CDR1 is LNHDA and CDR2 is SQIVND (reference sequence). This CDR3 has 15 amino acids. The V and J ends lost 9 bases and 0 bases respectively, with 15 bases between them. The DNA of the CDR3 is TGTGCCAGCCGGTGGTTACTTGATAGCAATCAGCCCCAGCATTTT. Protein: CASRWLLDSNQPQHF.

The chain couples TRBV7-2 to TRBJ2-7; 8 bases map to TRBD2. V lost 8 bases and J lost 5; bases outside the gene matches: 14. The CDR3 extends over 15 amino acids. Germline CDR1 is SGHTA and CDR2 is FQGNSA. Here the CDR3 DNA reads TGTGCCAGCCGGGGGGGGTTACAGGTCCGCGACGAGCAGTACTTC. Amino acid sequence: CASRGGLQVRDEQYF.

This chain joins TRBV6-1 and TRBJ2-6; a possible D gene is TRBD2 (6 bases). The germline V and J ends were trimmed by 7 bases and 0 bases, with 10 bases remaining between them. Germline values: CDR1 MNHNS, CDR2 SASEGT. The CDR3 consists of 15 residues. The CDR3 here is CASTEGYSGANVLTF. The CDR3, as DNA: TGTGCCAGCACGGAGGGATACTCTGGGGCCAACGTCCTGACTTTC.

This clonotype occurred a few times. The V and J genes are TRBV20-1 and TRBJ2-5, with D possibly being TRBD1 (6 bases). V was clipped by 0 bases and J by 3 bases, with 8 bases between them. This CDR3 is built from 13 residues. CDR1 is DFQATT, CDR2 SNEGSKA, per germline (reference sequence). CDR3 region: CSAREQGKETQYF. The DNA for the CDR3 is TGCAGTGCTAGAGAGCAGGGGAAAGAGACCCAGTACTTC.